The next 2 T cell receptor beta chains were all read from a single sample in a study of T cells in localized non-small cell lung cancer. Here immunoSEQ multiplex PCR was the method, and the copy in TCRdb shows in-frame clones only, minus some. The table shows under 55,000 clones, with over 70% occurring only once. The sample was PBMCs, taken before any cancer treatment. The origin of the receptors is a woman aged 35 to 70 with stage II lung adenocarcinoma.

This chain joins TRBV19 and TRBJ2-7; either TRBD1 or TRBD2 may fit D (5 bases each). Looked up from germline, CDR1 is LNHDA and CDR2 is SQIVND (reference sequence). V was shortened by 5 bases and J by 0 bases, with 14 bases between the two germline ends. This CDR3 region has 15 residues. The CDR3 DNA is TGTGCCAGTAGTCTCCGGGGACGGAACTCCTACGAGCAGTACTTC. Amino acid sequence: CASSLRGRNSYEQYF.

In its sample, this clone was seen a few times. The chain has TRBV25-1 and TRBJ1-1, with 9 bases matching TRBD1. The V segment lost 5 bases and the J segment 9 bases; nucleotides outside the gene matches: 10. CDR1 is MGHDK and CDR2 is SYGVNS in the germline V gene. This CDR3 contains 14 residues. In DNA, the CDR3 is TGTGCCAGCAGTCCAATTCCCGGACAGGGGCAAGCTTTCTTT. This translates into CASSPIPGQGQAFF. Full variable domain (rest looked up from reference TRBV25-1 and TRBJ1-1): EADIYQTPRYLVIGTGKKITLECSQTMGHDKMYWYQQDPGMELHLIHYSYGVNSTEKGDLSSESTVSRIRTEHFPLTLESARPSHTSQYLCASSPIPGQGQAFFGQGTRLTVV.